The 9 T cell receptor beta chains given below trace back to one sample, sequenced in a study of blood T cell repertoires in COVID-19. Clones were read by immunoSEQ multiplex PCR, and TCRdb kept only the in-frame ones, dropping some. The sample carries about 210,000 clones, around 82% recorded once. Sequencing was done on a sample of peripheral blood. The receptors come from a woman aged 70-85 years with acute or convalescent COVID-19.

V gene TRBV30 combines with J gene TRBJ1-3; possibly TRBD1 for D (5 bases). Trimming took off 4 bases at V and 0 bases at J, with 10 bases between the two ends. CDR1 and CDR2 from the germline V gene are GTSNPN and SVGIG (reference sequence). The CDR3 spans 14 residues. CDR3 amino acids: CAWTDSFSGNTIYF. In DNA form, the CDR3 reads TGTGCCTGGACCGACAGTTTCTCTGGAAACACCATATATTTT.

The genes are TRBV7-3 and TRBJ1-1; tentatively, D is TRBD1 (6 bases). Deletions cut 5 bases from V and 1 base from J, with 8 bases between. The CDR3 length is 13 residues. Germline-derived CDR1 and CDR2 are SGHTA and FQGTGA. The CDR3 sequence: CASSTDRNTEAFF. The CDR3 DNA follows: TGTGCCAGCAGCACGGACAGGAACACTGAAGCTTTCTTT.

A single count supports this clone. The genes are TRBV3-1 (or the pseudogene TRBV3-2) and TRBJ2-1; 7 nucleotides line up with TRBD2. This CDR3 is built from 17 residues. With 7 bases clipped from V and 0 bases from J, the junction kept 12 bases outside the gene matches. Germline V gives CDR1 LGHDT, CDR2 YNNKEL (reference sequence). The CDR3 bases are TGTGCCAGCACCCCGGGGATGGGGGGGGGCTCCTACAATGAGCAGTTCTTC. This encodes CASTPGMGGGSYNEQFF.

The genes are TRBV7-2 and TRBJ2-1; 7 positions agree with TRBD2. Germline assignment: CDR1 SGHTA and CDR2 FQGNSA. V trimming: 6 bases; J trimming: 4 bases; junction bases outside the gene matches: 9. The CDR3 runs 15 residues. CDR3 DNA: TGTGCCAGCAGTCGAAGCGGGGTCGAATACAATGAGCAGTTCTTC. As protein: CASSRSGVEYNEQFF.

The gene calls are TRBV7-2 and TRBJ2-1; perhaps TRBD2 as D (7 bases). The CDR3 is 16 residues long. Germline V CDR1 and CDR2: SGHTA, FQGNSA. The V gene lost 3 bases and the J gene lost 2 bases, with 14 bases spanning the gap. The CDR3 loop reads CASSLSRGATYNEQFF. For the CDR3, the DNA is TGTGCCAGCAGCTTGAGTCGGGGGGCTACCTACAATGAGCAGTTCTTC.

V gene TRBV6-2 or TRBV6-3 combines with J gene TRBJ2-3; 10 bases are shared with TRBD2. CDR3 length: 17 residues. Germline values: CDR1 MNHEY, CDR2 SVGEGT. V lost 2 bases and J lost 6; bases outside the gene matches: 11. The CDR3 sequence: CASSYPSGGVGADTQYF. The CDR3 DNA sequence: TGTGCCAGCAGTTACCCTAGCGGGGGTGTTGGCGCGGATACGCAGTATTTT.

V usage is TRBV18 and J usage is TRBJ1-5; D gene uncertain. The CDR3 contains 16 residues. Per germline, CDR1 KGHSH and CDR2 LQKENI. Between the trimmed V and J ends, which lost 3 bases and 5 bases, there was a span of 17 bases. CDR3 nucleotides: TGTGCCAGCTCACCGGTGGGAGCCCGTTCGGATCAGCCCCAGCATTTT. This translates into CASSPVGARSDQPQHF.

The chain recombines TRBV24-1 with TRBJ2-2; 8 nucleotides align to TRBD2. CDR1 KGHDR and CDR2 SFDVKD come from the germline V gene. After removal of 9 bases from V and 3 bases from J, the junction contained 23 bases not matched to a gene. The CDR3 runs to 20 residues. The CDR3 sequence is CATRGQGGGLKNDHTGELFF. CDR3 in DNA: TGTGCCACCCGGGGGCAGGGCGGGGGGCTGAAAAACGACCACACCGGGGAGCTGTTTTTT.

The CDR3 DNA is TGTGCCAGCAGCCTCGGCGGGGGGGCAGATACGCAGTATTTT. It translates to CASSLGGGADTQYF. The rearrangement joins TRBV3-1 (or the pseudogene TRBV3-2) to TRBJ2-3, with 9 nucleotides matching TRBD2. The CDR3 extends over 14 amino acids. Looked up from germline, CDR1 is LGHDT and CDR2 is YNNKEL (reference sequence). Trimming at V came to 4 bases and at J to 4 bases, leaving 3 bases not matched to a gene.